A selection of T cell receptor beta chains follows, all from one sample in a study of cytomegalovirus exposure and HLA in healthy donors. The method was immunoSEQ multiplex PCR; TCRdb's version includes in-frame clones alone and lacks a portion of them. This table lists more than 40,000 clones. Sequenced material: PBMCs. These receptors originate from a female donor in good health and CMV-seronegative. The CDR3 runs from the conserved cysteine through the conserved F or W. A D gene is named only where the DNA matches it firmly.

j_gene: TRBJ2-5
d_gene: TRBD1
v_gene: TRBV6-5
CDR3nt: TGTGCCAGCAGTTATACCGGGACAGGGGTTCAGACCCAGTACTTC
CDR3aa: CASSYTGTGVQTQYF

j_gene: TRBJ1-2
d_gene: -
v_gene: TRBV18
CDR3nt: TGTGCCAGCTCATTACAGGGCCAGGAGGATGGCTACACCTTC
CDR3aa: CASSLQGQEDGYTF

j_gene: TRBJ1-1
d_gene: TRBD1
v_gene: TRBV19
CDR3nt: TGTGCCAGTAGTATCAGAGGGGACAGGATGAACACTGAAGCTTTCTTT
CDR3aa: CASSIRGDRMNTEAFF

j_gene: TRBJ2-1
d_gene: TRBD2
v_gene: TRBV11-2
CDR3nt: TGTGCCAGCAGCTCCCTACTAGCGGGAGTAAGCAATGAGCAGTTCTTC
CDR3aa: CASSSLLAGVSNEQFF

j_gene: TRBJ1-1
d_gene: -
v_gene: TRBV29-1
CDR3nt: TGCAGCGTGAGGGGCGGGGGGAACACTGAAGCTTTCTTT
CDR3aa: CSVRGGGNTEAFF

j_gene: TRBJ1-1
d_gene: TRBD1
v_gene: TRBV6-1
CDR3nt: TGTGCCAGCAGACAAGGAATGGACAGGGAGTTTGCTTTCTTT
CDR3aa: CASRQGMDREFAFF

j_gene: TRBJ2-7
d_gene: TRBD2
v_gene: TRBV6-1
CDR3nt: TGTGCCAGCAGACAAGCGGGGGCTGCTTCCTACGAGCAGTACTTC
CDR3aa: CASRQAGAASYEQYF

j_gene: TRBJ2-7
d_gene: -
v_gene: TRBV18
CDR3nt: TGTGCCAGCTCACCAGGACAAGAGCAGTACTTC
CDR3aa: CASSPGQEQYF

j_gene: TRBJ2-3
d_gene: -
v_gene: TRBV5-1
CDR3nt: TGCGCCAGCAGCTGGACAGGAGGAGGGCAAGATACGCAGTATTTT
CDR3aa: CASSWTGGGQDTQYF

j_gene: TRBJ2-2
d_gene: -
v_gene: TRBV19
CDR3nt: TGTGCCAGTACCGCGGCGGGGCCGAACACCGGGGAGCTGTTTTTT
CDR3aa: CASTAAGPNTGELFF

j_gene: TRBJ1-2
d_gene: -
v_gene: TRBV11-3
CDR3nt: TGTGCCAGCAGCCCGGGACTTCCCTATGGCTACACCTTC
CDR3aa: CASSPGLPYGYTF

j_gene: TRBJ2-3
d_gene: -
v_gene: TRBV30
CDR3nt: TGTGCCTGGGACAGGCGGGTGGGGACCGCAGATACGCAGTATTTT
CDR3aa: CAWDRRVGTADTQYF

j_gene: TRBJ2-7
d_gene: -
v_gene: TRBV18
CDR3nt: TGTGCCAGCTCACCACCGTCAGGGGCCTCCTACGAGCAGTACTTC
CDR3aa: CASSPPSGASYEQYF

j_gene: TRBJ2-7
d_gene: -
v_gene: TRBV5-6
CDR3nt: TGTGCCAGCAGCCGGCCGGAGGGGACCTACGAGCAGTACTTC
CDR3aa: CASSRPEGTYEQYF

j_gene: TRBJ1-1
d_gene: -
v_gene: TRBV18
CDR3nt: TGTGCCAGCGCACCATGGGCAGGGAGCGGGAACACTGAAGATTTCTTT
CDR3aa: CASAPWAGSGNTEDFF

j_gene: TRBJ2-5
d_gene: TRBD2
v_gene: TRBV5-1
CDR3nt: TGCGCCAGCAGCTTGGCGGGACTAGATGAGACCCAGTACTTC
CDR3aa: CASSLAGLDETQYF

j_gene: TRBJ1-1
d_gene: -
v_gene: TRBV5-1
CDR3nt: TGCGCCAGCAGCCGAGATACAGTGGGCAACACTGAAGCTTTCTTT
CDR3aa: CASSRDTVGNTEAFF

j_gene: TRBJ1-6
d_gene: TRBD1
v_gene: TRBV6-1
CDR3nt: TGTGCCAGCAGTGAAGCGGGGGCAGGGGGGCGTTGGTCACCCCTCCACTTT
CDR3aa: CASSEAGAGGRWSPLHF

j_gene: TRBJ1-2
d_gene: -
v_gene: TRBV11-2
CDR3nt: TGTGCCAGCAGCCACATAACCCGGGAGGGGGTCTATGGCTACACCTTC
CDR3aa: CASSHITREGVYGYTF

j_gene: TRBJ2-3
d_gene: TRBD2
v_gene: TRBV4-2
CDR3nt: TGTGCCAGCAGCCAAGATCCCCAACCGACTAGCGGTCGCACAGATACGCAGTATTTT
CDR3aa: CASSQDPQPTSGRTDTQYF

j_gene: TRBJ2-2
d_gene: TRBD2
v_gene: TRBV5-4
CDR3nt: TGTGCCAGCAGCTTGAAACTAGCGGGATTTAACACCGGGGAGCTGTTTTTT
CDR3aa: CASSLKLAGFNTGELFF

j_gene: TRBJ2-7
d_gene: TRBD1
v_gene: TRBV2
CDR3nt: TGTGCCAGCAGTACCGGGACAGGGGACGAGCAGTACTTC
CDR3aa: CASSTGTGDEQYF

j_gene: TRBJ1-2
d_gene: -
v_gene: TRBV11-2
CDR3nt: TGTGCCAGCAGCTCCCCACGAGGGTCCTATGGCTACACCTTC
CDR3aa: CASSSPRGSYGYTF

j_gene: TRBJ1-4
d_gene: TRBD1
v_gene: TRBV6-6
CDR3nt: TGTGCCAGCAGTCTTCCACAGGGGGCAGGGGAAAAACTGTTTTTT
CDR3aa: CASSLPQGAGEKLFF

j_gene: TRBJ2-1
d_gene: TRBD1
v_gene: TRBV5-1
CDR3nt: TGCGCCAGCAGCCCGCGGACAGGGGCCTACAATGAGCAGTTCTTC
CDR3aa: CASSPRTGAYNEQFF

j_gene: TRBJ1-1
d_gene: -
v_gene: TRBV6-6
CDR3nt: TGTGCCAGCAGCCCCTCGGGGGGAAACACTGAAGCTTTCTTT
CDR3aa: CASSPSGGNTEAFF

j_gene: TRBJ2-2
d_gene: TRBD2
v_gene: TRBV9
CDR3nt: TGTGCCAGCAGCCCCAGGGCGGGAGTGCCCGGGGAGCTGTTTTTT
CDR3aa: CASSPRAGVPGELFF

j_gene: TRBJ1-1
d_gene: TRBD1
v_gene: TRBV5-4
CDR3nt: TGTGCCAGCAGCTTGGACAGGGGGGTATTAAACACTGAAGCTTTCTTT
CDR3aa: CASSLDRGVLNTEAFF

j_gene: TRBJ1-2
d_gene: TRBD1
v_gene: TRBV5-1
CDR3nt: TGCGCCAGCAGCTTACGAACAGGGGGCTCGGATGGCTACACCTTC
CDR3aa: CASSLRTGGSDGYTF

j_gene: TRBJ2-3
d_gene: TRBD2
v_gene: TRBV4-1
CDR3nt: TGCGCCAGCAGCCGAGTAGCGGGACTAAAGGGGACAGATACGCAGTATTTT
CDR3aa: CASSRVAGLKGTDTQYF

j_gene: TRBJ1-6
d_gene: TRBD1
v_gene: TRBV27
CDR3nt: TGTGCCAGCAGCTGGACAGGGGATAATTCACCCCTCCACTTT
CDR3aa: CASSWTGDNSPLHF

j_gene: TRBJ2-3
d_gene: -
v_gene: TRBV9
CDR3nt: TGTGCCAGCAGCGGAGGGACTGGCTCCACAGATACGCAGTATTTT
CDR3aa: CASSGGTGSTDTQYF

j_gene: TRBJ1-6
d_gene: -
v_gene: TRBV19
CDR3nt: TGTGCCAGTAGTAGAGGGATCGGAAATTCACCCCTCCACTTT
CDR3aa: CASSRGIGNSPLHF

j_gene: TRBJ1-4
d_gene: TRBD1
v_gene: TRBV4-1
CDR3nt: TGCGCCAGCAGCTCGGGACAGGGGGAAGAAAAACTGTTTTTT
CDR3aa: CASSSGQGEEKLFF

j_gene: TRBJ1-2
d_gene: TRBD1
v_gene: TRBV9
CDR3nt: TGTGCCAGCAGCGCCGGCCGGGGACAGGGGACGGACTATGGCTACACCTTC
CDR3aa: CASSAGRGQGTDYGYTF

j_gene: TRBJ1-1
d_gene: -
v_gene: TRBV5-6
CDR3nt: TGTGCCAGCAGCCCCCCGGGGTCTGAAGCTTTCTTT
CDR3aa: CASSPPGSEAFF

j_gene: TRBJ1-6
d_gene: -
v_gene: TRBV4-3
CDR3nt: TGCGCCAGCAGCCAAGATCGAGGGAGCTCCTATAATTCACCCCTCCACTTT
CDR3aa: CASSQDRGSSYNSPLHF

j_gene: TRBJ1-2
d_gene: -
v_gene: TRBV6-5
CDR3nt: TGTGCCAGCAGACCCGCGGTGGGAAACAGGTTTGAGTACACCTTC
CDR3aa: CASRPAVGNRFEYTF

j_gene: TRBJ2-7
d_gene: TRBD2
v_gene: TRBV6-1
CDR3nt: TGTGCCAGCCATTGGACTAGCGGGAGCCACGAGCAGTACTTC
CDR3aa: CASHWTSGSHEQYF

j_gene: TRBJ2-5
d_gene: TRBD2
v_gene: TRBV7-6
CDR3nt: TGTGCCAGCAGCGCCATGACTAGCGGGTTAACGGTGGCCCAGTACTTC
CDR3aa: CASSAMTSGLTVAQYF

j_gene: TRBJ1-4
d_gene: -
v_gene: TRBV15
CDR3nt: TGTGCCACCAGCAGAGATCAGGGGATGGGTGAAAAACTGTTTTTT
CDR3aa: CATSRDQGMGEKLFF

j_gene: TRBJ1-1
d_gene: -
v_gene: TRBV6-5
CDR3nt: TGTGCCAGCAGTTACCCAAATGCAGGCGATAACACTGAAGCTTTCTTT
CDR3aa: CASSYPNAGDNTEAFF

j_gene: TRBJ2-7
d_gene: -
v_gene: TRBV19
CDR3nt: TGTGCCAGTAGTTCGACAGGCCTGTACGAGCAGTACTTC
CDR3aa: CASSSTGLYEQYF

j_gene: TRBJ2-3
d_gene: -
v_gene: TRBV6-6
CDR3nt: TGTGCCAGCAGTTCTGATACGCAGTATTTT
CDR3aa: CASSSDTQYF

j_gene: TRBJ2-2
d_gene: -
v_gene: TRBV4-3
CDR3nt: TGCGCCAGCAGCCAAGATTCGAGGGGGGGGGAGCTGTTTTTT
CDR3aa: CASSQDSRGGELFF

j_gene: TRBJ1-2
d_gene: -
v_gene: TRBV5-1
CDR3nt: TGCGCCAGCAGCCCCGGGTGGCCCGACGGAGGCTACACCTTC
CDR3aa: CASSPGWPDGGYTF

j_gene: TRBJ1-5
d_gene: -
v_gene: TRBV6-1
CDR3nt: TGTGCCAGCAGTGAAGTGTCAGGGGTGGTGGGTCAGCCCCAGCATTTT
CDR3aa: CASSEVSGVVGQPQHF

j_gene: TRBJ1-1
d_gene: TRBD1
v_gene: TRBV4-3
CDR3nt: TGCGCCAGCAGTCCTCGGACAGGGGATGGGTCGTACACTGAAGCTTTCTTT
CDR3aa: CASSPRTGDGSYTEAFF

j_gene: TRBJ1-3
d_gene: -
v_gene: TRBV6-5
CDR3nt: TGTGCCAGCCGACAGGATCTCGCTGGAAACACCATATATTTT
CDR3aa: CASRQDLAGNTIYF

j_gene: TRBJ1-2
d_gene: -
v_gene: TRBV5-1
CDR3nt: TGCGCCAGCAGTCCCGGGGGGGTGCACTATGGCTACACCTTC
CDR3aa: CASSPGGVHYGYTF

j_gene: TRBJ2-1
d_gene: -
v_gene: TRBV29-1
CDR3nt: TGCAGCGTCGATTTGGGCCTGTGGGAGCAGTTCTTC
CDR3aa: CSVDLGLWEQFF